These 10 T cell receptor beta chains were sequenced from one sample in a study of cytomegalovirus exposure and HLA in healthy donors. PCR employed 60 Vbeta and 13 Jbeta primers. Here immunoSEQ multiplex PCR was the method, and the copy in TCRdb shows in-frame clones only, minus some. In the table there are fewer than 200,000 clones, roughly 80% of which are singletons. Sequenced sample: PBMCs. The origin of the receptors is a woman aged 18-30 years in good health and CMV-seropositive.

The chain links TRBV7-9 to TRBJ2-5; 7 positions match TRBD1. There are 16 residues in the CDR3. Germline V gene data show CDR1 as SEHNR and CDR2 as FQNEAQ (reference sequence). Trimming at V came to 5 bases and at J to 0 bases, leaving 9 bases not matched to a gene. CDR3 in DNA: TGTGCCAGCAGCCCACTCCGTACAGGGGACCAAGAGACCCAGTACTTC. Amino acid sequence: CASSPLRTGDQETQYF.

V gene TRBV4-3 combines with J gene TRBJ1-4, with 7 bases identical to TRBD1. The CDR3 sequence is 15 residues long. The V gene end was trimmed by 4 bases and the J gene end by 5 bases; junction bases not matched to a gene: 7. The germline V gene encodes CDR1 LGHNA and CDR2 YSLEER. CDR3 DNA sequence: TGCGCCAGCAGCCCGGGACAGATCGAGAATGAAAAACTGTTTTTT. It codes for CASSPGQIENEKLFF.

This clone came up a few times. This chain joins TRBV6-6 and TRBJ1-5; D unresolved. The V and J ends lost 6 bases and 4 bases respectively, with 10 bases between them. In germline, CDR1 is MNHNY, CDR2 SVGAGI (reference sequence). The CDR3 totals 13 residues. The CDR3, as DNA: TGTGCCAGCAGCCCGTCCGGGAATCAGCCCCAGCATTTT. This sequence encodes CASSPSGNQPQHF.

In its sample, this clone ranks as medium-sized (0.01 to 0.1%). The genes are TRBV6-5 and TRBJ2-5; a weak D match, TRBD2 (5 bases). Germline V gives CDR1 MNHEY, CDR2 SVGAGI. Deletions cut 4 bases from V and 5 bases from J, with 8 bases between. The CDR3 runs to 12 residues. CDR3 region: CASSSGWETQYF. CDR3 nucleotides: TGTGCCAGCAGTTCGGGGTGGGAGACCCAGTACTTC.

The rearrangement links TRBV15 to TRBJ2-5; possibly TRBD2 for D (5 bases). This CDR3 is 15 amino acids long. Per the germline V gene, CDR1 is LNHNV and CDR2 is YYDKDF (reference sequence). V lost 1 base and J 2 bases, leaving 11 bases between the germline ends. CDR3 residues: CATSRGFSGQETQYF. The CDR3, as DNA: TGTGCCACCAGCAGAGGCTTTTCGGGGCAAGAGACCCAGTACTTC.

V gene TRBV5-1 combines with J gene TRBJ2-2; D is perhaps TRBD1 (6 bases). This CDR3 is 13 amino acids long. The germline V and J ends were trimmed by 4 bases and 14 bases, with 18 bases remaining between them. In germline, CDR1 is SGHRS, CDR2 YFSETQ. The CDR3 DNA is TGCGCCAGCAGCGTGGGAGTCACAGGGATTCTGTTTTTT. This sequence encodes CASSVGVTGILFF.

The chain joins TRBV9 to TRBJ1-4; 8 positions agree with TRBD1. There are 15 residues in the CDR3. V lost 1 base to trimming and J lost 8 bases; unmatched junction nucleotides: 7. Germline V gives CDR1 SGDLS, CDR2 YYNGEE. The CDR3 region has the DNA TGTGCCAGCAGCGTAAGGGGGACAGGAGGGGAAAAACTGTTTTTT. The encoded protein is CASSVRGTGGEKLFF.

J is TRBJ2-2 and V is TRBV6-5; a weak D match, TRBD1 (5 bases). The germline CDR1 and CDR2 sequences are MNHEY and SVGAGI. V lost 6 bases to trimming and J lost 4 bases, with 15 bases between them. This CDR3 has 15 amino acids. CDR3 protein: CASSQDRGATGELFF. CDR3 nucleotides: TGTGCCAGCAGCCAGGACCGTGGGGCCACCGGGGAGCTGTTTTTT.

This sequence joins TRBV27 and TRBJ1-5; TRBD1 matches 7 bases. Germline V lookup: CDR1 MNHEY, CDR2 SMNVEV (reference sequence). The junction had 3 bases not matched to a gene; V was cut back by 6 bases and J by 1 base. The CDR3 contains 14 residues. The CDR3 protein is CASRKGASNQPQHF. In DNA form, the CDR3 reads TGTGCCAGCAGGAAGGGGGCAAGCAATCAGCCCCAGCATTTT.

This clone turned up a few times. The rearrangement links TRBV7-9 to TRBJ2-2; D possibly corresponds to TRBD1 (6 bases). Germline loops: CDR1 SEHNR, CDR2 FQNEAQ (reference sequence). V lost 5 bases and J 3 bases, leaving 10 bases between the germline ends. The CDR3 covers 14 residues. Here the CDR3 DNA reads TGTGCCAGCAGCGCAGGGGACGACACCGGGGAGCTGTTTTTT. This gives the protein CASSAGDDTGELFF.